These 15 T cell receptor beta chains came from one sample sequenced in a study of memory CD4+ T cells and cytomegalovirus serostatus. Repertoires were generated with immunoSEQ multiplex PCR, while TCRdb's copy carries only in-frame clones and drops some. Here the sample spans over 65,000 clones, 60% to 85% being singletons. Single viable CD3+CD4+CD8-CD45RO+ cells were sorted as the memory CD4+ T cells. Sequenced: memory CD4+ T cells from blood. These receptors were taken from an adult in good health and CMV-seropositive.

This clone was detected only a few times. The chain couples TRBV19 to TRBJ1-2; D ambiguous. V dropped 1 base and J dropped 0 bases, with 12 bases sitting between them. The CDR3 consists of 16 residues. CDR1 LNHDA and CDR2 SQIVND come from the germline V gene (reference sequence). CDR3 region: CASSIAVGRSNYGYTF. Written as DNA, the CDR3 is TGTGCCAGTAGTATAGCTGTCGGGCGGTCTAACTATGGCTACACCTTC.

The J gene is TRBJ2-1, the V gene TRBV28, with no clear D. Germline CDR1 is MDHEN and CDR2 is SYDVKM. CDR3 length: 12 amino acids. This CDR3 is CASASSYNEQFF. The CDR3 DNA sequence: TGTGCAAGCGCAAGCTCCTACAATGAGCAGTTCTTC.

This clone was recorded once. The chain combines TRBV11-2 with TRBJ2-1, with TRBD2 matching over 7 bases. V was clipped by 2 bases and J by 9 bases; unmatched bases: 10. The CDR3 runs to 15 residues. Looked up from germline, CDR1 is SGHAT and CDR2 is FQNNGV. CDR3 sequence (DNA): TGTGCCAGCAGCTTAAGCGGGGCCCTCAACAGTGAGCAGTTCTTC. It translates to CASSLSGALNSEQFF.

The rearrangement uses TRBV5-6 and TRBJ1-4, with D maybe TRBD1 (6 bases). V lost 4 bases and J 0 bases, leaving 10 bases between the germline ends. The CDR3 spans 15 residues. Germline CDR1 and CDR2: SGHDT and YYEEEE. In nucleotides, the CDR3 is TGTGCCAGCAGCCCGACAGGCTCAACTAATGAAAAACTGTTTTTT. Translating gives CASSPTGSTNEKLFF.

Here the CDR3 DNA reads TGTGCCAGTTCCGCCGGGGAGCGAAGAGTGGAGACCCAGTACTTC. It yields the protein CASSAGERRVETQYF. V usage is TRBV19 and J usage is TRBJ2-5, with D tentatively TRBD2 (5 bases). Deletions cut 8 bases from V and 5 bases from J, with 21 bases between. Per germline, CDR1 LNHDA and CDR2 SQIVND (reference sequence). This CDR3 has 15 amino acids.

The rearrangement uses TRBV5-1 and TRBJ1-1; possibly TRBD1 for D (5 bases). The germline V gene has CDR1 SGHRS and CDR2 YFSETQ. The V end was cut by 0 bases, the J end by 7 bases, with 10 bases between. The CDR3 covers 13 residues. CDR3 loop: CASSLGGSGEAFF. The DNA for the CDR3 is TGCGCCAGCAGCTTGGGGGGGTCCGGTGAAGCTTTCTTT. The complete variable domain, with remaining parts taken from reference TRBV5-1 and TRBJ1-1, reads KAGVTQTPRYLIKTRGQQVTLSCSPISGHRSVSWYQQTPGQGLQFLFEYFSETQRNKGNFPGRFSGRQFSNSRSEMNVSTLELGDSALYLCASSLGGSGEAFFGQGTRLTVV.

The chain employs TRBV15 and TRBJ1-2; 8 positions match TRBD1. Trimming cost V 5 bases and J 5 bases; bases outside gene matches: 1. The CDR3 spans 12 residues. The germline CDR1 and CDR2 sequences are LNHNV and YYDKDF (reference sequence). This chain's CDR3 is CATSGQGYGYTF. DNA for the CDR3: TGTGCCACCAGCGGACAGGGTTATGGCTACACCTTC.

This chain joins TRBV7-2 and TRBJ2-3; D unresolved. This CDR3 contains 14 residues. V was shortened by 6 bases and J by 0 bases, with 10 bases between the two germline ends. Germline CDR1 reads SGHTA; CDR2 reads FQGNSA. CDR3 loop: CASSTGQSTDTQYF. The CDR3 bases are TGTGCCAGCAGTACGGGCCAGAGCACAGATACGCAGTATTTT. The full variable domain, in which reference TRBV7-2 and TRBJ2-3 provide the parts outside the CDR3, is GAGVSQSPSNKVTEKGKDVELRCDPISGHTALYWYRQSLGQGLEFLIYFQGNSAPDKSGLPSDRFSAERTGGSVSTLTIQRTQQEDSAVYLCASSTGQSTDTQYFGPGTRLTVL.

In this sample, this clone turned up once. This chain links TRBV4-1 with TRBJ1-1; no clear D gene. The CDR3 totals 14 residues. V shed 2 bases and J shed 3 bases, with 10 bases lying between them. Germline values: CDR1 MGHRA, CDR2 YSYEKL. The CDR3 DNA sequence: TGCGCCAGCAGCCAAAGTCCGGGATACACTGAAGCTTTCTTT. It codes for CASSQSPGYTEAFF.

The chain recombines TRBV30 with TRBJ2-7, with D possibly matching TRBD2 (6 bases). The CDR3 is 12 residues long. Looked up from germline, CDR1 is GTSNPN and CDR2 is SVGIG (reference sequence). Trimming took 8 bases from V and 1 from J, leaving 12 bases between them. The CDR3 protein is CAGGRGSYEQYF. CDR3 DNA sequence: TGTGCCGGGGGGAGAGGGTCCTACGAGCAGTACTTC.

This clone has a single count. The genes are TRBV4-1 and TRBJ2-2, with D uncertain. Deletions cut 0 bases from V and 9 bases from J, with 11 bases between. This CDR3 is built from 14 residues. The germline CDR1 and CDR2 sequences are MGHRA and YSYEKL. This CDR3 reads CASSQDASAWELFF. CDR3 DNA: TGCGCCAGCAGCCAAGATGCTAGTGCGTGGGAGCTGTTTTTT.

The sample holds a few counts of this clone. The chain has TRBV11-3 and TRBJ2-7; TRBD2 aligns across 7 bases. With 5 bases clipped from V and 5 bases from J, the junction kept 3 bases outside the gene matches. The CDR3 extends over 12 amino acids. Germline values: CDR1 SGHNT, CDR2 YENEEA. CDR3 coding DNA: TGTGCCAGCAGCCGGGCGGGGGACGAGCAGTACTTC. Translating gives CASSRAGDEQYF.

The V gene is TRBV13, the J gene TRBJ2-1, with TRBD1 as a possible D gene (5 bases). Trimming pared 1 base from V and 7 bases from J, leaving 20 bases between. The CDR3 runs 17 residues. CDR1 is PRHDT, CDR2 FYEKMQ, per germline (reference sequence). This CDR3 is CASSLDRTLRQGNEQFF. The CDR3 DNA reads TGTGCCAGCAGCTTAGATCGGACACTTCGGCAGGGTAATGAGCAGTTCTTC. Supplemented by reference TRBV13 and TRBJ2-1, the full variable domain reads AAGVIQSPRHLIKEKRETATLKCYPIPRHDTVYWYQQGPGQDPQFLISFYEKMQSDKGSIPDRFSAQQFSDYHSELNMSSLELGDSALYFCASSLDRTLRQGNEQFFGPGTRLTVL.

Only a few counts were recorded for this clone. This rearrangement joins TRBV6-1 to TRBJ2-2, with 9 bases aligning to TRBD1. The V and J ends lost 10 bases and 6 bases, in that order; junction bases with no gene match: 9. This CDR3 is 14 amino acids long. CDR1 and CDR2 (germline): MNHNS, SASEGT. CDR3 loop: CATGRTGDPGELFF. The CDR3 DNA is TGTGCCACTGGACGGACAGGGGACCCCGGGGAGCTGTTTTTT.

J is TRBJ1-1 and V is TRBV7-3; D may be TRBD1 (5 bases). This CDR3 spans 14 amino acids. The V gene lost 4 bases and the J gene lost 5 bases, with 14 bases spanning the gap. Per germline, CDR1 SGHTA and CDR2 FQGTGA. The CDR3 nucleotides read TGTGCCAGCAGCTCTCAGGCCGGGGGGACTGAAGCTTTCTTT. This translates into CASSSQAGGTEAFF.